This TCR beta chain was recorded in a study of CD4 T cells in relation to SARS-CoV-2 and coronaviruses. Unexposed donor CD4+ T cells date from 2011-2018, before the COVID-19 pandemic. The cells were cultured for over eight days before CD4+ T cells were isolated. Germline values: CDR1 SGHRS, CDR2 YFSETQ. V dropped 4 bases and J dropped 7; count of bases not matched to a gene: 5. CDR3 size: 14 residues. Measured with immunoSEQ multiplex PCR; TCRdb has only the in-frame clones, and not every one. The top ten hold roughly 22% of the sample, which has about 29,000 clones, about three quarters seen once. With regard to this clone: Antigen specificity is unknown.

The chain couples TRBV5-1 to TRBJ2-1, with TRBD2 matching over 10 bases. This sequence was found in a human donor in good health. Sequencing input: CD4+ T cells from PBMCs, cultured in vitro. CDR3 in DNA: TGCGCCAGCAGCCCGTATAGCGGGAGGAATGAGCAGTTCTTC. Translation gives CASSPYSGRNEQFF.